What follows is one T cell receptor (beta chain) and its context. The table came from immunoSEQ multiplex PCR; TCRdb's copy has only in-frame clones and leaves some out. The sample records nearly 25,000 clones, 91% being singletons. This record comes from a study of PD-1 blockade in classical Hodgkin lymphoma. Time point defined: newly diagnosed, previously untreated cHL patient sample. Magnetic negative selection served to purify CD4+ T cells out of PBMCs that had been thawed. CDR1 MNHEY and CDR2 SMNVEV come from the germline V gene (reference sequence). V lost 6 bases and J lost 4, with 15 bases in between. There are 14 residues in the CDR3.

This TCR was recovered from a human donor with classical Hodgkin lymphoma. The chain uses TRBV27 and TRBJ1-1; unclear D gene. Sequenced material: CD4+ T cells from blood. CDR3 sequence reads: CASSAHRILTEAFF. The CDR3 nucleotides read TGTGCCAGCAGCGCACATAGGATTCTCACTGAAGCTTTCTTT.